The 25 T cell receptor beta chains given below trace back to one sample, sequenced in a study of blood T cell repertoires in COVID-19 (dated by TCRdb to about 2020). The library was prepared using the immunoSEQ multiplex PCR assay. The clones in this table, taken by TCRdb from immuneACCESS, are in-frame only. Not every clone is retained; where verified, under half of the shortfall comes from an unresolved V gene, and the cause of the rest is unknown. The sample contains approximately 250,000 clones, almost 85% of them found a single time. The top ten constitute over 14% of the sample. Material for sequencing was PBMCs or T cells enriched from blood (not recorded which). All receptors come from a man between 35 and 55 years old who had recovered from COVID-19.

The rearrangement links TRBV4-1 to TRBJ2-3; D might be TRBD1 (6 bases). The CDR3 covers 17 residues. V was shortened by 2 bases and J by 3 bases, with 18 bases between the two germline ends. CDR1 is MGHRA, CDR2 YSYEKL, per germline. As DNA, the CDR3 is TGCGCCAGCAGCCAACAACCTACAGGGCCAGGGACAGATACGCAGTATTTT. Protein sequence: CASSQQPTGPGTDTQYF.

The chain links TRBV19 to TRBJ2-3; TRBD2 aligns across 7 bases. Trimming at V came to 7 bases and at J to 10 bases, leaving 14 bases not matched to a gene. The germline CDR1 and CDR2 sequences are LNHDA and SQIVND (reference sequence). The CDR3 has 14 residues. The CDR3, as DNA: TGTGCCAGTACTGTGGGAGGGCCTAGGAGTGCGCAGTATTTT. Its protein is CASTVGGPRSAQYF.

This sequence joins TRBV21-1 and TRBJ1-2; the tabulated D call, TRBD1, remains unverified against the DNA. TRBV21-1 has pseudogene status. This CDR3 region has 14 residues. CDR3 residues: CASSKRRQGIGYTF. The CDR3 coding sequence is TGTGCCAGCAGCAAAAGGCGACAGGGGATCGGCTACACCTTC.

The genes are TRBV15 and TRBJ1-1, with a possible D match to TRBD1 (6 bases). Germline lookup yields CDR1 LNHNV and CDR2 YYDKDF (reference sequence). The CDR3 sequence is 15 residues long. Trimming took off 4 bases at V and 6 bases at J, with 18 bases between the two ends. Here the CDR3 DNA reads TGTGCCACCAGCACTTACTCACAGGGAATCGCTGAAGCTTTCTTT. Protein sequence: CATSTYSQGIAEAFF.

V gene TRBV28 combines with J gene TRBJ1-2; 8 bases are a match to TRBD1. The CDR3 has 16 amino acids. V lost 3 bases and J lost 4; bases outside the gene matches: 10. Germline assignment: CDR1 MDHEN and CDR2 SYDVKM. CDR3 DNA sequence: TGTGCCAGCAGTTTGCCCGGGACAGGCTTTATCTATGGCTACACCTTC. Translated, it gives CASSLPGTGFIYGYTF.

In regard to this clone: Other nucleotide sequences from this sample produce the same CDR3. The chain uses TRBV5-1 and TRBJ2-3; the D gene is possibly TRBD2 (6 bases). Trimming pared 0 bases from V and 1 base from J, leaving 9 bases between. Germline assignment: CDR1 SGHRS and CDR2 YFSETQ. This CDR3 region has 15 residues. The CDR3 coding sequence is TGCGCCAGCAGCTTGGGGTTAGCGGGCACAGATACGCAGTATTTT. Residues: CASSLGLAGTDTQYF.

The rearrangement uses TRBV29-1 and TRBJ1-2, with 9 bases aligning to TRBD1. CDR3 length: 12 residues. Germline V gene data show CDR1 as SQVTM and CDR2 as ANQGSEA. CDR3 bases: TGCAGTATTGCACAGGGGGCGGGTGGCTACACCTTC. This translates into CSIAQGAGGYTF.

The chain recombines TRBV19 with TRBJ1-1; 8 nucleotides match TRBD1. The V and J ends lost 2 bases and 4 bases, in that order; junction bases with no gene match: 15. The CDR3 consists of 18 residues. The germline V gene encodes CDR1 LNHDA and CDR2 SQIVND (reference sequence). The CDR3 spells CASSISWRGQGAATEAFF. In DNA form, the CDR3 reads TGTGCCAGTAGTATAAGCTGGAGGGGGCAGGGGGCCGCCACTGAAGCTTTCTTT.

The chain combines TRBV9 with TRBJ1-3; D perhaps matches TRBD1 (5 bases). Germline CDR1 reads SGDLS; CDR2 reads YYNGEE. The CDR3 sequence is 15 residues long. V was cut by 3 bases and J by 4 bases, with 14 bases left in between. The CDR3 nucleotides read TGTGCCAGCAGCGAACCTCAGGGATACGGAAACACCATATATTTT. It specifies CASSEPQGYGNTIYF.

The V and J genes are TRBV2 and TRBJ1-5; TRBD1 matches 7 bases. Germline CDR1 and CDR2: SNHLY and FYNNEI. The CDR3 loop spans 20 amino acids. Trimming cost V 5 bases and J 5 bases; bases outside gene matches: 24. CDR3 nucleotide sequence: TGTGCCAGCAGTCACCTCCCATCCGGGACAGAAATTTTGAGTTATCAGCCCCAGCATTTT. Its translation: CASSHLPSGTEILSYQPQHF.

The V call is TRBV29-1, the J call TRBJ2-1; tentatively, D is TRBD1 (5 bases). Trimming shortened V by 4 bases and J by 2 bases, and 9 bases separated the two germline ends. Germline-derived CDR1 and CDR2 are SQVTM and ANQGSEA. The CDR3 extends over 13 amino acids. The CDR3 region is CSVGQNAYNEQFF. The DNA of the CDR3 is TGCAGCGTTGGACAGAACGCCTACAATGAGCAGTTCTTC.

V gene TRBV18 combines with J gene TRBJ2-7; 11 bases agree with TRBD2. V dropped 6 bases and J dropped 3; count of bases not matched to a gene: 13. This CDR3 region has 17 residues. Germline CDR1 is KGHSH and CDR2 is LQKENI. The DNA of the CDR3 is TGTGCCAGCTCGGATACTAGCGGGGGAACGATTGGCTACGAGCAGTACTTC. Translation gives CASSDTSGGTIGYEQYF.

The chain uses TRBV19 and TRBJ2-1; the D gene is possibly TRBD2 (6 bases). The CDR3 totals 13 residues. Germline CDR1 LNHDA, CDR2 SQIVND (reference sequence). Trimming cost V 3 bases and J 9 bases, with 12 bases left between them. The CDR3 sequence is CASSMRGPPEQFF. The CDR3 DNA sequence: TGTGCCAGTAGTATGCGGGGCCCACCTGAGCAGTTCTTC.

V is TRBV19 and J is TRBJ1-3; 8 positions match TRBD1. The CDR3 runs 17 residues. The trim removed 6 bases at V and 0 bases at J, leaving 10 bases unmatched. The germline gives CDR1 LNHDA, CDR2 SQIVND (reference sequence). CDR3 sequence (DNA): TGTGCCAGTAGAAGAGGGGACAGGCAAAGCTCTGGAAACACCATATATTTT. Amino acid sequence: CASRRGDRQSSGNTIYF. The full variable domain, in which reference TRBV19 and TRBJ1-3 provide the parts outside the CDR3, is DGGITQSPKYLFRKEGQNVTLSCEQNLNHDAMYWYRQDPGQGLRLIYYSQIVNDFQKGDIAEGYSVSREKKESFPLTVTSAQKNPTAFYLCASRRGDRQSSGNTIYFGEGSWLTVV.

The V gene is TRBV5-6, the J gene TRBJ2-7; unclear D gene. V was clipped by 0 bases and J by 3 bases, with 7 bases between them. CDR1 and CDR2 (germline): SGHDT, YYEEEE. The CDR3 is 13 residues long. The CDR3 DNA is TGTGCCAGCAGCTTGGGGGCGAACTACGAGCAGTACTTC. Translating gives CASSLGANYEQYF.

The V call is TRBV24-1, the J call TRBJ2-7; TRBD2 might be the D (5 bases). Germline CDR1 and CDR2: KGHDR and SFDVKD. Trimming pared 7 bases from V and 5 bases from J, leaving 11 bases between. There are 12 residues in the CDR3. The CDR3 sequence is CATSMGVNEQYF. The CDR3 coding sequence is TGTGCCACCAGCATGGGAGTTAACGAGCAGTACTTC.

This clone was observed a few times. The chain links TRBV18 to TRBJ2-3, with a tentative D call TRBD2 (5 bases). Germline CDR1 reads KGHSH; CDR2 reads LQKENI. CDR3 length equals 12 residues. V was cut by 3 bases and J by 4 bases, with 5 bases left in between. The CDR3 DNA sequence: TGTGCCAGCTCACCGAGGGCAGATACGCAGTATTTT. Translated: CASSPRADTQYF.

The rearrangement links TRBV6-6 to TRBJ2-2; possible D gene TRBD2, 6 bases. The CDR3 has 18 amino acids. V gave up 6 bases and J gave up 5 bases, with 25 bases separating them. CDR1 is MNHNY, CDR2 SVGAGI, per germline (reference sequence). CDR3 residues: CASSRNPRLGPQTGELFF. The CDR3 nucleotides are TGTGCCAGCAGCCGAAACCCCCGACTAGGGCCCCAAACCGGGGAGCTGTTTTTT.

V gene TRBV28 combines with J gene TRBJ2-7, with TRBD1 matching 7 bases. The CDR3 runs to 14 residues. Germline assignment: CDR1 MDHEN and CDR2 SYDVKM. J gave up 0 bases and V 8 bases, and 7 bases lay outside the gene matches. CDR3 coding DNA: TGTGCCAGCCTTCGGACAGGCAGCTCCTACGAGCAGTACTTC. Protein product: CASLRTGSSYEQYF.

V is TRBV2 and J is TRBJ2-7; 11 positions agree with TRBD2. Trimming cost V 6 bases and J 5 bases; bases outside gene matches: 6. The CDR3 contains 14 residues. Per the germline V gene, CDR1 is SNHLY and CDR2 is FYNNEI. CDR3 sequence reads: CASRLTSGIDEQYF. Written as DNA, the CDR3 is TGTGCCAGCAGGCTGACTAGCGGGATAGACGAGCAGTACTTC.

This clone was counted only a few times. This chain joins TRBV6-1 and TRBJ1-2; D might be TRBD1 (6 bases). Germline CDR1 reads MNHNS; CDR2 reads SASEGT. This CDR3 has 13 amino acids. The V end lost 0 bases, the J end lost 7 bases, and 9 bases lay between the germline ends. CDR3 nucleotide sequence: TGTGCCAGCAGTGAAGCAGGGGGATCTGGCTACACCTTC. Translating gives CASSEAGGSGYTF.

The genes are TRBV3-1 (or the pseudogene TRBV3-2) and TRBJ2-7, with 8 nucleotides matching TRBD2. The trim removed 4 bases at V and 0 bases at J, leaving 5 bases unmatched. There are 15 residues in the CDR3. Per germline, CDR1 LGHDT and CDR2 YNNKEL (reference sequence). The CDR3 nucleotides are TGTGCCAGCAGCCCACCGGGACTAGGCTCCTACGAGCAGTACTTC. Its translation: CASSPPGLGSYEQYF.

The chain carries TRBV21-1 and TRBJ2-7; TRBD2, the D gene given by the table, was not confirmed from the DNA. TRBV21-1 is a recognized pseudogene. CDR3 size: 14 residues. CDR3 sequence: CASSKGPGYYEQYF. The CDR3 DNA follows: TGTGCCAGCAGCAAAGGGCCGGGATACTACGAGCAGTACTTC.

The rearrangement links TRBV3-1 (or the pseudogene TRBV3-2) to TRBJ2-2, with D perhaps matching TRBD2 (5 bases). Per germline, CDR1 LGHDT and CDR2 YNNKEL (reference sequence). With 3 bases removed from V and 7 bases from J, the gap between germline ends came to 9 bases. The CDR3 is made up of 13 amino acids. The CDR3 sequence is CASSHADFGELFF. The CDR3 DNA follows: TGTGCCAGCAGCCATGCGGACTTCGGGGAGCTGTTTTTT.

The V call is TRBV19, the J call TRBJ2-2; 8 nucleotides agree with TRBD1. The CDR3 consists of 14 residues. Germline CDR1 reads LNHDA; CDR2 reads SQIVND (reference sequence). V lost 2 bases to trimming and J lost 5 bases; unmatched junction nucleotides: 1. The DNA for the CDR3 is TGTGCCAGTAGTATACAGGGGGCAACCGGGGAGCTGTTTTTT. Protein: CASSIQGATGELFF.